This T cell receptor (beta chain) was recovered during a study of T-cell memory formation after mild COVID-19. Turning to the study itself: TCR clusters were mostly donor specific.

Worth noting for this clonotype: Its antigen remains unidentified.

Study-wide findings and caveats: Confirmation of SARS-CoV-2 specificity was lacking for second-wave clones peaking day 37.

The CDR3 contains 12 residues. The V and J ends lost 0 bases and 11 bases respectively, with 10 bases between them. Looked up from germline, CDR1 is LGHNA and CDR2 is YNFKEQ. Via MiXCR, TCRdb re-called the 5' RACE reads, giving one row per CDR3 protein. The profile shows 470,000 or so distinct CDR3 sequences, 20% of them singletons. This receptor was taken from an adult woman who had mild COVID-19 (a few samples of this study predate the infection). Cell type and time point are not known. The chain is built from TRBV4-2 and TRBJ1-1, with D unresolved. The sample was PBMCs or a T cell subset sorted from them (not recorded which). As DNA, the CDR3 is TGTGCCAGCAGCCAAGACTCCGCGCGGGCTTTCTTT. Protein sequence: CASSQDSARAFF.